Presented here are 14 T cell receptor beta chains from one specimen sequenced in a study of T-cell reconstitution after alpha-beta-depleted transplantation in children. Preparing the TCRbeta library involved the use of unique molecular identifiers. MiXCR, run by TCRdb on the PCR reads, gives a single entry per CDR3 protein. The sample contains approximately 190,000 distinct CDR3 sequences, under 8.5% of which appear only once. The sample in question was PBMCs, mostly from graft donor cells, obtained 360 days after TCRalphabeta/CD19-depleted stem cell transplant. Source of these receptors: a male patient between 2 and 15 years old who had a stem cell transplant for acute myeloid leukemia, so the T cells may come from the graft donor.

This rearrangement joins TRBV5-1 to TRBJ2-1; D may be TRBD1 (5 bases). The CDR3 is made up of 14 amino acids. V was clipped by 2 bases and J by 4 bases, with 10 bases between them. Per germline, CDR1 SGHRS and CDR2 YFSETQ. CDR3 DNA: TGCGCCAGCAGCTTCCTGACAGCGTACAATGAGCAGTTCTTC. This encodes CASSFLTAYNEQFF.

The chain employs TRBV10-3 and TRBJ2-5, with 12 nucleotides matching TRBD1. The CDR3 is 20 amino acids. Germline lookup yields CDR1 ENHRY and CDR2 SYGVKD. V lost 2 bases, J lost 1 base, and 14 bases stayed unmatched. In DNA form, the CDR3 reads TGTGCCATCAGTGAGAGTGGTCGGGACAGGGGGCCTACCCTCCAAGAGACCCAGTACTTC. It codes for CAISESGRDRGPTLQETQYF.

This clonotype has a count of ten or more. CDR3 loop: CATSDPGLAGEFYNEQFF. The DNA for the CDR3 is TGTGCCACCAGTGACCCCGGACTAGCGGGAGAATTCTACAATGAGCAGTTCTTC. The rearrangement uses TRBV24-1 and TRBJ2-1, with 13 bases lining up with TRBD2. The CDR3 is 18 residues long. Germline trimming cut 4 bases from V and 3 bases from J; bases unmatched to any gene: 8. The germline CDR1 and CDR2 sequences are KGHDR and SFDVKD.

The chain joins TRBV11-1 to TRBJ2-7; 9 bases fit TRBD2. Per germline, CDR1 SGHAT and CDR2 FQDESV (reference sequence). This CDR3 spans 14 amino acids. Unmatched junction bases numbered 4, after V lost 3 bases and J lost 4 bases. For the CDR3, the DNA is TGTGCCAGCAGCTTGACTAGCGGCTTATACGAGCAGTACGTC. Its protein product is CASSLTSGLYEQYV.

This clonotype was observed a handful of times. The chain carries TRBV5-1 and TRBJ1-4; a possible D gene is TRBD1 (5 bases). The CDR3 covers 15 residues. The V gene's germline CDR1 is SGHRS and CDR2 YFSETQ. Trimming stripped 3 bases from V and 5 bases from J, with 14 bases between. The CDR3 sequence is CASSWQGLPNEKLFF. CDR3 nucleotide sequence: TGCGCCAGCAGCTGGCAGGGACTTCCCAATGAAAAACTGTTTTTT. The full variable domain, in which reference TRBV5-1 and TRBJ1-4 provide the parts outside the CDR3, is KAGVTQTPRYLIKTRGQQVTLSCSPISGHRSVSWYQQTPGQGLQFLFEYFSETQRNKGNFPGRFSGRQFSNSRSEMNVSTLELGDSALYLCASSWQGLPNEKLFFGSGTQLSVL.

This clonotype showed up many times. The chain recombines TRBV20-1 with TRBJ2-5, with 7 positions matching TRBD1. Germline V gives CDR1 DFQATT, CDR2 SNEGSKA (reference sequence). V was pared by 5 bases and J by 4 bases, with 4 bases of the junction left unmatched. The CDR3 is made up of 12 amino acids. This CDR3 reads CSARDRPETQYF. In DNA, the CDR3 is TGCAGTGCTCGGGACAGACCAGAGACCCAGTACTTC.

This clonotype was found many times. This rearrangement joins TRBV5-1 to TRBJ1-1; 9 positions agree with TRBD1. The CDR3 extends over 16 amino acids. Germline V gives CDR1 SGHRS, CDR2 YFSETQ. V lost 4 bases to trimming and J lost 2 bases; unmatched junction nucleotides: 9. CDR3 sequence: CASSPNGQGRNTEAFF. In nucleotides, the CDR3 is TGCGCCAGCAGCCCAAACGGACAGGGGAGAAACACTGAAGCTTTCTTT.

This sequence joins TRBV25-1 and TRBJ2-1, with D tentatively TRBD1 (6 bases). This CDR3 has 15 residues. V was pared by 3 bases and J by 0 bases, with 9 bases between. The germline gives CDR1 MGHDK, CDR2 SYGVNS. The CDR3 spells CASSEQGSSYNEQFF. In nucleotides, the CDR3 is TGTGCCAGCAGTGAGCAGGGGAGCTCCTACAATGAGCAGTTCTTC.

This clonotype was counted at least ten times. CDR3 in amino acids: CASRVTEAFF. In nucleotides, the CDR3 is TGCGCCAGCAGGGTCACTGAAGCTTTCTTT. The chain is built from TRBV4-1 and TRBJ1-1; D not certain. Looked up from germline, CDR1 is MGHRA and CDR2 is YSYEKL. CDR3 length equals 10 residues. Trimming stripped 6 bases from V and 4 bases from J, with 3 bases between.

This clonotype was observed a few times. V usage is TRBV14 and J usage is TRBJ2-1; 7 bases line up with TRBD1. The CDR3 runs to 16 residues. Germline V lookup: CDR1 SGHDN, CDR2 FVKESK. V lost 0 bases to trimming and J lost 2 bases; unmatched junction nucleotides: 4. CDR3: CASSQDEGTAYNEQFF. As DNA, the CDR3 is TGTGCCAGCAGCCAAGATGAGGGGACAGCCTACAATGAGCAGTTCTTC. The whole variable domain, filled in from reference TRBV14 and TRBJ2-1, reads EAGVTQFPSHSVIEKGQTVTLRCDPISGHDNLYWYRRVMGKEIKFLLHFVKESKQDESGMPNNRFLAERTGGTYSTLKVQPAELEDSGVYFCASSQDEGTAYNEQFFGPGTRLTVL.

This clonotype was observed many times. This sequence joins TRBV20-1 and TRBJ2-1, with D uncertain. Germline V gene data show CDR1 as DFQATT and CDR2 as SNEGSKA (reference sequence). Trimming stripped 6 bases from V and 3 bases from J, with 3 bases between. The CDR3 has 10 amino acids. CDR3 DNA: TGCAGTGCCATCTACAATGAGCAGTTCTTC. It encodes CSAIYNEQFF.

The sample holds many counts of this clonotype. The chain uses TRBV20-1 and TRBJ2-5; 10 bases line up with TRBD1. The CDR3 runs to 13 residues. J gave up 7 bases and V 4 bases, and 6 bases lay outside the gene matches. Germline V lookup: CDR1 DFQATT, CDR2 SNEGSKA (reference sequence). The chain's CDR3 is CSAKAGQGGTQYF. CDR3 coding DNA: TGCAGTGCTAAAGCCGGACAGGGGGGGACCCAGTACTTC.

The gene calls are TRBV7-9 and TRBJ2-2; D unresolved. Germline V CDR1 and CDR2: SEHNR, FQNEAQ (reference sequence). With 3 bases removed from V and 0 bases from J, the gap between germline ends came to 8 bases. CDR3 length: 15 amino acids. Here the CDR3 DNA reads TGTGCCAGCAGCTTCCTCGGAGCGAACACCGGGGAGCTGTTTTTT. Its protein product is CASSFLGANTGELFF.

The chain uses TRBV3-1 and TRBJ2-5; D gene uncertain. Germline V gene data show CDR1 as LGHDT and CDR2 as YNNKEL (reference sequence). The CDR3 runs to 10 residues. V lost 1 base and J 9 bases, leaving 3 bases between the germline ends. CDR3 nucleotide sequence: TGTGCCAGCAGCCAAGGGGCCCAGTACTTC. This gives the protein CASSQGAQYF.